This T cell receptor (beta chain) came from a study of shared clonotypes between healthy human individuals. Study-wide findings and caveats: Clonotype sharing among donors likely depends on sequencing depth.

A deep-level run was used for the assay. Tens of thousands of T cell genomes, or 200 to 250 ng DNA, went into the sorted-subset replicate PCRs. Sequencing used immunoSEQ multiplex PCR; TCRdb keeps in-frame clones, though not all of them. The repertoire holds approximately 320,000 clones, with 80% to 90% as singletons. Germline V lookup: CDR1 SGHDN, CDR2 FVKESK. Trimming at V came to 3 bases and at J to 5 bases, leaving 19 bases not matched to a gene. This CDR3 spans 19 amino acids. Study donors comprised healthy, HIV-negative adults devoid of recent acute infection or vaccination. Comment on this clone: What it binds is unknown.

Sequenced input: memory CD8+ T cells sorted from blood. Subset of the sample: CD45RO+ cells pooled with CCR7-negative TemRA cells. The clonotype comes from a man between 18 and 35 years old in good health. The V and J genes are TRBV14 and TRBJ2-1; 7 bases line up with TRBD2. CDR3 coding DNA: TGTGCCAGCAGCCACGCTGGTTGGGCGGGAGATATGTCCGACAATGAGCAGTTCTTC. As protein: CASSHAGWAGDMSDNEQFF.